Included here is one T cell receptor beta chain sequence, with context. Generated by immunoSEQ multiplex PCR, the TCRdb table keeps only in-frame clones and is missing some. The data contain approximately 100,000 clones, about nine tenths of them singletons. The data originate from a study of control samples from healthy donors and cancer patients. V was cut by 4 bases and J by 2 bases, with 15 bases left in between. Germline V gives CDR1 MNHEY, CDR2 SVGAGI. This CDR3 is built from 16 residues. The sample was blood. The sequence was obtained from a man aged 30 to 39 in good health. The rearrangement uses TRBV6-5 and TRBJ2-1, with D tentatively TRBD1 (5 bases). The CDR3 sequence: CASSSGNTLTYNEQFF. The CDR3 region has the DNA TGTGCCAGCAGTTCAGGGAACACACTTACCTACAATGAGCAGTTCTTC.